The T cell receptor (beta chain) under discussion was sequenced for a study of blood T cells in healthy people across ages. V gave up 0 bases and J gave up 8 bases; unmatched junction bases: 13. CDR1 is SGHVS and CDR2 is FNYEAQ in the germline V gene. This CDR3 spans 17 amino acids. Then a second PCR, running about 7 to 11 cycles, was carried out with a sample-barcoded 5' primer and a J-beta primer mix. TCRdb passed the 5' RACE reads through MiXCR, listing each CDR3 protein once. The data contain around 750,000 distinct CDR3 sequences, about 55% of them seen just once; the ten biggest clones take up roughly 40%.

The specimen sequenced was blood. The chain carries TRBV7-6 and TRBJ2-1; 7 nucleotides line up with TRBD2. The TCR sequence derives from an elderly man in good health. Written as DNA, the CDR3 is TGTGCCAGCAGCTTAGCCGCCGGGGAGGGCCCTTCCGATGAGCAGTTCTTC. Translating gives CASSLAAGEGPSDEQFF.